This T cell receptor (beta chain) was found in a study of blood T cells in healthy people across ages. A second 7 to 11 cycle PCR used barcoded and J-beta primers. Each CDR3 protein is one row after TCRdb ran MiXCR on the 5' RACE reads. This sample has roughly 700,000 distinct CDR3 sequences, with roughly 25% found just once. The total RNA that was extracted per sample amounted to at least 5.5 micrograms. Losses at the gene ends were 2 bases for V and 4 bases for J; bases not matched to a gene: 6. The CDR3 extends over 16 amino acids. In germline, CDR1 is MNHEY, CDR2 SVGAGI. These data also featured in a second study, about T cells of mothers and their children. As reported in that work: In cDNA synthesis, all of the extracted RNA was used at 1.5 ug per 15 ul.

The V and J genes are TRBV6-5 and TRBJ2-1, with 9 bases fitting TRBD1. The TCR sequence derives from a boy aged 5-17 years in good health. Sequences were obtained from blood. CDR3 nucleotides: TGTGCCAGCAGTTACGGGGGACAGGGTTTATACAATGAGCAGTTCTTC. This translates into CASSYGGQGLYNEQFF.